This TCR beta chain was found in a study of radiotherapy plus CTLA-4 blockade in lung cancer. Study overall: Across the patients, objective responses occurred in 15% to 20%, and disease control in approximately 30%. General study points: The best predictor of response was reported to be early blood T cell clone dynamics, with interferon-beta.

This clone was detected once. Its antigen is unknown. Clones were read by immunoSEQ multiplex PCR, and TCRdb kept only the in-frame ones, dropping some. The sample carries around 99,000 clones, about 90% recorded once. V lost 5 bases and J 8 bases, leaving 15 bases between the germline ends. Germline V gives CDR1 SNHLY, CDR2 FYNNEI. CDR3 length: 13 amino acids. This chain links TRBV2 with TRBJ1-1, with a weak D call TRBD1 (6 bases). The TCR was taken from a human donor with non-small cell lung cancer that progressed on radiotherapy plus ipilimumab. The material sequenced was peripheral blood, taken from a patient treated with radiotherapy plus ipilimumab. The CDR3: CASSNIKDREAFF. The CDR3 nucleotides are TGTGCCAGCAGTAATATTAAGGACAGAGAAGCTTTCTTT.